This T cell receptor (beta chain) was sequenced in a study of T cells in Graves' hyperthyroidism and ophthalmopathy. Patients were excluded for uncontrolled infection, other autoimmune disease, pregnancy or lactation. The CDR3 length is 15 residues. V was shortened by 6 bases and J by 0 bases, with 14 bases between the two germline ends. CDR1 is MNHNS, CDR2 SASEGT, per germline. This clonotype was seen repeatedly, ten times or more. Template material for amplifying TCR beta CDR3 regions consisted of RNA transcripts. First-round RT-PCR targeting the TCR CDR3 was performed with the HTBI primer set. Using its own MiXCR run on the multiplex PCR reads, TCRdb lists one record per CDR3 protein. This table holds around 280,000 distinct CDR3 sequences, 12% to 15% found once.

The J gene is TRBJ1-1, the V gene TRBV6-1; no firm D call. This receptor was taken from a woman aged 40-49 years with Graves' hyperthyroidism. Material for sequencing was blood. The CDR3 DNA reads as TGTGCCAGCAGCCTAAGGTCTGCGATGAACACTGAAGCTTTCTTT. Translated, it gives CASSLRSAMNTEAFF.